This T cell receptor beta chain was obtained from a study of cytomegalovirus exposure and HLA in healthy donors. Looking at the study overall: About 79% of 398 genotyped donors fell in the Caucasian-associated ancestry cluster.

Primers for the PCR totalled 60 Vbeta and 13 Jbeta. Only in-frame clones appear in the TCRdb table, and some are missing; sequencing was by immunoSEQ multiplex PCR. Of 150,000 to 200,000 clones listed, around 87% are singletons. The CDR3 consists of 14 residues. With 2 bases removed from V and 2 bases from J, the gap between germline ends came to 11 bases. Germline assignment: CDR1 SGDLS and CDR2 YYNGEE. Only one count was recorded for this clone. Its antigen is currently unknown. Notes on the study in general: Later work showed greater clonal expansion in HLA-associated TCR beta chains than in equally common others. Several of the most significant clusters were apparently associated with common viral pathogens in a later analysis. Most CMV-associated TCR beta chains appeared HLA-restricted in a later analysis.

The chain combines TRBV9 with TRBJ2-7; TRBD2 is a possible D gene (6 bases). The clonotype originates from a woman between 18 and 29 years old in good health and CMV-seronegative. Sequencing used PBMCs. The CDR3 DNA reads as TGTGCCAGCAGCGTCTTAGCGGAGGCCTACGAGCAGTACTTC. As protein: CASSVLAEAYEQYF.